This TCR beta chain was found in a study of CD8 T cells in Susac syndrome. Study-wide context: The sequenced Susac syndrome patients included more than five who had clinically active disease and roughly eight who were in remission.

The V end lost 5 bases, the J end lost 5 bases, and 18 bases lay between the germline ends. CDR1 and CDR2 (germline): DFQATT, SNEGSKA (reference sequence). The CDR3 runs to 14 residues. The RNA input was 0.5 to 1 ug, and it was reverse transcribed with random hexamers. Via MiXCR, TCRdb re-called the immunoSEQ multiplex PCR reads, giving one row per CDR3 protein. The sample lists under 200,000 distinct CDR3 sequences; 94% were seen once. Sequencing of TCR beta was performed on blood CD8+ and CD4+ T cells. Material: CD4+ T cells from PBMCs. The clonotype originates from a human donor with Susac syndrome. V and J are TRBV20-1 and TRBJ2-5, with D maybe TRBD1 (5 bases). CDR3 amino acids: CSAYDRGEWETQYF. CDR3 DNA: TGCAGTGCTTACGACAGAGGAGAGTGGGAGACCCAGTACTTC.